The source of this T cell receptor beta chain is a study of T cell changes during pregnancy in multiple sclerosis. The table came from immunoSEQ multiplex PCR; TCRdb's copy has only in-frame clones and leaves some out. Altogether approximately 60,000 clones are present, approximately 90% being singletons, with the ten largest covering approximately 2.3%. The CDR3 consists of 15 residues. CDR1 is SGHRS, CDR2 YFSETQ, per germline. V was pared by 5 bases and J by 3 bases, with 10 bases of the junction left unmatched. Source: peripheral blood, taken in the first trimester of pregnancy. The chain is built from TRBV5-1 and TRBJ2-7; 8 bases are shared with TRBD2. The receptor was isolated from a female donor with multiple sclerosis, enrolled in a pregnancy study. The CDR3: CASRVVAGGGYEQYF. For the CDR3, the DNA is TGCGCCAGCAGAGTCGTTGCGGGAGGAGGCTACGAGCAGTACTTC.